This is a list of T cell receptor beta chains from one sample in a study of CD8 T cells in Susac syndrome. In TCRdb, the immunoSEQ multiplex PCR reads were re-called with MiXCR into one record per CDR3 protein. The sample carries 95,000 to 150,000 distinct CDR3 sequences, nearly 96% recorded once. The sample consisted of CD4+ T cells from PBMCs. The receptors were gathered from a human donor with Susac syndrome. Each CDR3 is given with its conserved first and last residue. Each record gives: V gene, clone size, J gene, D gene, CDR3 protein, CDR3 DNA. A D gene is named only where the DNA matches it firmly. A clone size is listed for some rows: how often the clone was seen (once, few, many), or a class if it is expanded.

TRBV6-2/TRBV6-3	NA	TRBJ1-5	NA	CASKWYSNQPQHF	TGTGCCAGTAAGTGGTATAGCAATCAGCCCCAGCATTTT
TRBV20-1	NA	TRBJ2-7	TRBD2	CSALSTSGDYEQYF	TGCAGTGCTCTCTCGACTAGCGGCGACTACGAGCAGTACTTC
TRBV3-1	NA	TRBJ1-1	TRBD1	CASSQGQGPREAFF	TGTGCCAGCAGCCAAGGACAGGGTCCAAGAGAAGCTTTCTTT
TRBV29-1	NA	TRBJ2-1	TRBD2	CSVEGLAGSYNEQFF	TGCAGCGTTGAAGGACTAGCGGGCTCCTACAATGAGCAGTTCTTC
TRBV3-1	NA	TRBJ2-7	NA	CASSQGIIGVSYEQYF	TGTGCCAGCAGCCAAGGAATAATAGGGGTGTCCTACGAGCAGTACTTC
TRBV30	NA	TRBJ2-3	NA	CAWGEGDPDTQYF	TGTGCCTGGGGAGAAGGCGATCCAGATACGCAGTATTTT
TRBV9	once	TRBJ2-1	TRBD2	CASSVGGSVSYNEQFF	TGTGCCAGCAGCGTAGGCGGGAGCGTCTCCTACAATGAGCAGTTCTTC
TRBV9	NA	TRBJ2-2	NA	CASSVEHRGELFF	TGTGCCAGCAGCGTAGAACACCGTGGGGAGCTGTTTTTT
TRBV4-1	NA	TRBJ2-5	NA	CASSQEASWQTQYF	TGCGCCAGCAGCCAAGAGGCTAGCTGGCAGACCCAGTACTTC
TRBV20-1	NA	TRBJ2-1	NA	CSASRRGIFIDEQFF	TGCAGTGCCTCCCGTAGGGGGATATTCATAGATGAGCAGTTCTTC
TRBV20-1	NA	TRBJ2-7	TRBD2	CSARHPRTSGIVDEQYF	TGCAGTGCTAGGCACCCCCGGACTAGCGGGATAGTGGACGAGCAGTACTTC
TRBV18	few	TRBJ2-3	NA	CASSLPGTDTQYF	TGTGCCAGCTCACTCCCCGGGACAGATACGCAGTATTTT
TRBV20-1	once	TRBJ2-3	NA	CSGRGTTDTQYF	TGCAGTGGGCGGGGAACGACAGATACGCAGTATTTT
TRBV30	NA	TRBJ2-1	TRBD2	CAWLGLAVGHDEQFF	TGTGCCTGGCTAGGACTAGCGGTTGGGCACGATGAGCAGTTCTTC
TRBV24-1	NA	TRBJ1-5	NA	CATSDPLWDGNQPQHF	TGTGCCACCAGTGACCCTCTCTGGGACGGCAATCAGCCCCAGCATTTT
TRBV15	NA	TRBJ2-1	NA	CATSINIGGVDEQFF	TGTGCCACCAGCATTAACATAGGGGGTGTGGATGAGCAGTTCTTC
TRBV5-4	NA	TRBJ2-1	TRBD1	CASSFGGTGGNEQFF	TGTGCCAGCAGCTTTGGCGGGACAGGTGGGAATGAGCAGTTCTTC
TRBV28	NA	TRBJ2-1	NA	CASNARDGSNEQFF	TGTGCCAGCAATGCCAGGGATGGGTCCAATGAGCAGTTCTTC
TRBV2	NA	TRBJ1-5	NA	CASSAWSRQPQHF	TGTGCCAGCAGTGCCTGGTCACGCCAGCCCCAGCATTTT
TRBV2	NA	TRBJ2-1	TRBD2	CASSGLAGYNEQFF	TGTGCCAGCAGTGGACTAGCGGGATACAATGAGCAGTTCTTC
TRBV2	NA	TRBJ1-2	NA	CASRPRARSTSYTF	TGTGCCAGCAGGCCCCGGGCACGCAGTACCAGCTACACCTTC
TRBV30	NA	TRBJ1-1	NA	CAWSAWGNTEAFF	TGTGCCTGGAGTGCGTGGGGTAACACTGAAGCTTTCTTT
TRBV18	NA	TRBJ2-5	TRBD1	CASSPPRKHRGKETQYF	TGTGCCAGCTCACCACCGAGAAAGCACAGGGGCAAAGAGACCCAGTACTTC
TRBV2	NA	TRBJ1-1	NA	CASSERRAYTEAFF	TGTGCCAGCAGTGAGAGACGGGCCTACACTGAAGCTTTCTTT
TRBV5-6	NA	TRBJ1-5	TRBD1	CASSSNQQGAGNQPQHF	TGTGCCAGCAGCTCAAATCAACAGGGGGCTGGCAATCAGCCCCAGCATTTT
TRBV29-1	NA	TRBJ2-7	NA	CSVEAPEGRRYEQYF	TGCAGCGTTGAGGCCCCTGAAGGGAGAAGGTACGAGCAGTACTTC
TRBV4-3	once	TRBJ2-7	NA	CASSQDPISYEQYF	TGCGCCAGCAGCCAAGATCCAATCTCCTACGAGCAGTACTTC
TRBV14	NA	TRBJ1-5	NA	CASSQEEGGPQHF	TGTGCCAGCAGCCAAGAGGAAGGCGGGCCCCAGCATTTT
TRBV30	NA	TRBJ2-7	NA	CAWGQRLRDEQYF	TGTGCCTGGGGTCAGAGACTTAGAGACGAGCAGTACTTC
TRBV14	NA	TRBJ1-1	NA	CASSRGLLGNTEAFF	TGTGCCAGCAGCCGGGGACTCCTGGGCAACACTGAAGCTTTCTTT
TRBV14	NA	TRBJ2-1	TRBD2	CASSQALRAGGYNEQFF	TGTGCCAGCAGCCAAGCTCTCCGCGCGGGAGGGTATAATGAGCAGTTCTTC
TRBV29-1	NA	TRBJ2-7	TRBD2	CSVALGAGGSSYEQYF	TGCAGCGTTGCCCTAGGAGCGGGAGGGTCCTCCTACGAGCAGTACTTC
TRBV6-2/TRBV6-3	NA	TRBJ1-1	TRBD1	CASTLQGARDYTEAFF	TGTGCCAGCACGCTCCAGGGGGCGCGTGATTACACTGAAGCTTTCTTT
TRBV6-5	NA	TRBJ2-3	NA	CTSSSGTDTQYF	TGTACCAGCAGCTCGGGCACAGATACGCAGTATTTT
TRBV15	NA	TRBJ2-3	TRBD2	CATSRGAGGSRTDTQYF	TGTGCCACCAGCAGAGGGGCGGGCGGGAGTCGCACAGATACGCAGTATTTT
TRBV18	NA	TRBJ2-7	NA	CASSPGRFSYEQYF	TGTGCCAGCTCACCAGGGAGGTTCTCCTACGAGCAGTACTTC
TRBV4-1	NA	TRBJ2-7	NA	CASSQEVSSYEQYF	TGCGCCAGCAGCCAAGAGGTCAGTTCCTACGAGCAGTACTTC
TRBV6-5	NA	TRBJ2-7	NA	CASSYRPGTDSDYEQYF	TGTGCCAGCAGTTACCGACCCGGGACGGACTCAGATTACGAGCAGTACTTC
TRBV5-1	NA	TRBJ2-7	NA	CASSLLARTAYEQYF	TGCGCCAGCAGCTTACTAGCCCGAACCGCCTACGAGCAGTACTTC
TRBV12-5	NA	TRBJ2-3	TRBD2	CASGLSSGTTDTQYF	TGTGCTAGTGGTTTGAGTAGCGGGACTACAGATACGCAGTATTTT
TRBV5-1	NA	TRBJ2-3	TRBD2	CASSPSGTSTDTQYF	TGCGCCAGCAGCCCCAGCGGGACTAGCACAGATACGCAGTATTTT
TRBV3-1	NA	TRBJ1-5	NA	CASSQLPPSRGINQPQHF	TGTGCCAGCAGCCAACTCCCCCCTAGTAGAGGGATCAATCAGCCCCAGCATTTT
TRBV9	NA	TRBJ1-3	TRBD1	CASSAGTAWTLSGNTIYF	TGTGCCAGCAGCGCTGGGACAGCCTGGACACTCTCTGGAAACACCATATATTTT
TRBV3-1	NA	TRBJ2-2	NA	CASSQRGSLSGELFF	TGTGCCAGCAGCCAAAGGGGGAGCCTAAGCGGGGAGCTGTTTTTT
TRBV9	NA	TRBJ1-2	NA	CASSVDPGPANYGYTF	TGTGCCAGCAGCGTAGATCCGGGGCCAGCTAACTATGGCTACACCTTC
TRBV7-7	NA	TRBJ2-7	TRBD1	CASSLGTGFDEQYF	TGTGCTAGCAGCTTAGGGACAGGTTTCGACGAGCAGTACTTC
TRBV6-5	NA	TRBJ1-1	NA	CASSYRRASEAFF	TGTGCCAGCAGTTACCGTAGGGCCAGTGAAGCTTTCTTT
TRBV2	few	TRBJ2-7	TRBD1	CASSPDRGPYEQYF	TGTGCCAGCAGTCCCGACAGGGGGCCCTACGAGCAGTACTTC
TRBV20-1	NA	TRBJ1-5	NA	CSARALGNSNQPQHF	TGCAGTGCTAGAGCATTAGGGAATAGCAATCAGCCCCAGCATTTT
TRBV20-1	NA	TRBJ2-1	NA	CSARDAFPYNEQFF	TGCAGTGCCCGAGACGCGTTTCCATACAATGAGCAGTTCTTC
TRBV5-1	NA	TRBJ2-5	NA	CASSSWTAQETQYF	TGCGCCAGCAGCTCATGGACGGCCCAAGAGACCCAGTACTTC
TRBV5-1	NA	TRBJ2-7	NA	CASSLESKSYEQYF	TGCGCCAGCAGCTTGGAGTCTAAAAGCTACGAGCAGTACTTC
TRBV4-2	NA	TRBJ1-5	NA	CASSQEDWGASQPQHF	TGTGCCAGCAGCCAAGAAGATTGGGGGGCTAGTCAGCCCCAGCATTTT
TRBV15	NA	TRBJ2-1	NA	CATSTLGGMYEQFF	TGTGCCACCAGCACTCTCGGCGGGATGTATGAGCAGTTCTTC
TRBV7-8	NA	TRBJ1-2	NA	CASSPGVPGYTF	TGTGCCAGCAGCCCGGGGGTCCCGGGCTACACCTTC